This T cell receptor (beta chain) was recorded in a study of T cells after posttransplantation cyclophosphamide (TCRdb year 2016). Study-level background: Using TRB sequencing, the study followed how the T cell repertoire rebuilt after myeloablative bone marrow transplantation with posttransplantation cyclophosphamide given as GVHD prophylaxis. Samples from under 40 PTCy-treated patients, along with samples from roughly 15 of their related bone marrow donors, underwent antigen receptor sequencing. Blood from all 35 or so PTCy patients with 1-year posttransplant specimens was subjected to TRB sequencing. Up to 3 additional blood samples from 2 to 5.2 years after transplant were also TRB-sequenced in 3 patients, as was pretransplant blood from a handful of patients. TRA and TRB clonality were tightly correlated in 10 or so samples, so subsequent TCR analyses focused on TRB only. Public TRB sequences were queried against a database of over 3,600 sequences associated with responses to pathogens, tumor antigens, self-antigens and alloantigens.

Genomic DNA was used for TRB sequencing, which was performed with the immunoSEQ assay at survey resolution or with the hsTCRB kit. Turning to the authors' computational methods: The immunoSEQ software handled the initial read processing, while the LymphoSeq R package was used for the repertoire analyses. Clonality was calculated as 1 minus normalized Shannon entropy, and the Gini coefficient was also calculated for each TRB dataset. To infer phenotypes in unsorted samples, TRB sequences from sorted subsets of the recipient or donor were mapped onto the unsorted samples of the same recipient. TCRdb took this table from immuneACCESS and kept in-frame rearrangements with V and J called. Such tables lack part of the clones; where checked against another copy, unresolved V genes explain under half of the gap, and the rest is unexplained. Clone size and V and J calls were adopted from that table, with D and trimming inferred from the DNA. This sample includes some 31,000 clones, and none of them was observed just once. The ten biggest clones cover 4.8% of the sample.

On the day of marrow donation, related bone marrow donors gave peripheral blood samples. Mononuclear cells from peripheral blood and bone marrow were separated by Ficoll-Hypaque density centrifugation and then cryopreserved. The CDR3 measures 13 amino acids from cysteine to phenylalanine. Kept here is only the CDR3 DNA, which spans 39 bases and is read in frame from base 1. Trimming removed 3 bases from V and 4 bases from J; the gene matches leave 2 bases unexplained. The germline V gene (reference sequence) provides CDR1 MNHEY and CDR2 SMNVEV. Broader findings and caveats from the paper: The TRB repertoires of T cells infiltrating skin or GI tract showed only limited overlap with the TRB repertoires of T cells in blood. At 1-2 months, donor-recipient similarity was low but rose over the first year, and the later blood repertoires were often dominated by donor CD8+ memory clones. Across 45 patients, TRB clonality was highly associated with recipient CMV seropositivity and CMV reactivation, and PTCy diversity was similar to diversity in CNI/methotrexate controls.

In this sample, this clone turned up many times. The clone's antigen remains unknown. There are no base qualities to consult, and no much larger clone falls within one base. The rearrangement joined TRBV27 to TRBJ1-1; 7 junctional bases match TRBD1. This TCR was sampled from a woman aged 30 to 39 in good health and a related stem cell transplant donor. The material sequenced was PBMCs. The DNA sequence is as follows: TGTGCCAGCAGTTTGGGACAGTCCACTGAAGCTTTCTTT. Its amino acids are CASSLGQSTEAFF.